What follows are 7 T cell receptor beta chains derived from one specimen sequenced in a study of T cells after somatic rescue of genetic block. Profiling relied on immunoSEQ multiplex PCR, and the TCRdb table lists in-frame clones only, not all of them. The table includes about 7,000 clones, about 81% detected once. The sample taken for sequencing was peripheral blood mononuclear cells (PBMCs). The receptors were gathered from a boy aged 10-17 years.

J is TRBJ1-5 and V is TRBV6-1; 8 bases match TRBD1. Germline CDR1 MNHNS, CDR2 SASEGT. The length of the CDR3 is 15 residues. The junction had 13 bases not matched to a gene; V was cut back by 8 bases and J by 7 bases. DNA for the CDR3: TGTGCCAGCGGCCCGAACACAGGGGGTGGGCAGCCCCAGCATTTT. It yields the protein CASGPNTGGGQPQHF.

The genes are TRBV6-5 and TRBJ2-1; weak D call: TRBD1 (5 bases). Trimming took 1 base from V and 7 from J, leaving 11 bases between them. Germline CDR1 reads MNHEY; CDR2 reads SVGAGI. The CDR3 totals 14 residues. The CDR3 DNA reads as TGTGCCAGCAGTTACTTCAACAGGAAAAATGAGCAGTTCTTC. It specifies CASSYFNRKNEQFF.

In this sample, this clone turned up once. The chain combines TRBV5-1 with TRBJ2-1; 16 positions agree with TRBD2. From germline, CDR1 is SGHRS and CDR2 YFSETQ. CDR3 size: 18 residues. V shed 2 bases, J shed 5 bases, and the junction held 7 bases outside the gene matches. The CDR3 loop is CASSLGTSGRAANNEQFF. CDR3 bases: TGCGCCAGCAGCTTAGGGACTAGCGGGAGGGCCGCAAACAATGAGCAGTTCTTC. Together with reference TRBV5-1 and TRBJ2-1, the CDR3 gives the full variable domain: KAGVTQTPRYLIKTRGQQVTLSCSPISGHRSVSWYQQTPGQGLQFLFEYFSETQRNKGNFPGRFSGRQFSNSRSEMNVSTLELGDSALYLCASSLGTSGRAANNEQFFGPGTRLTVL.

The chain has TRBV20-1 and TRBJ2-1; 7 nucleotides line up with TRBD2. V trimming: 6 bases; J trimming: 16 bases; junction bases outside the gene matches: 12. The germline V gene encodes CDR1 DFQATT and CDR2 SNEGSKA (reference sequence). The CDR3 has 11 amino acids. The CDR3 protein is CSAPERGVCFF. CDR3 bases: TGCAGTGCCCCCGAGCGGGGAGTCTGTTTCTTC.

This chain links TRBV9 with TRBJ2-7; 8 nucleotides align to TRBD2. The length of the CDR3 is 15 residues. The germline V gene has CDR1 SGDLS and CDR2 YYNGEE. V dropped 0 bases and J dropped 5; count of bases not matched to a gene: 7. The CDR3 DNA reads as TGTGCCAGCAGCGTAGCCACGGGAGGGCCCCACGAGCAGTACTTC. Residues: CASSVATGGPHEQYF.

This chain uses TRBV5-5 with TRBJ2-7; the match to TRBD1 covers 7 bases. Trimming took 4 bases from V and 2 from J; bases not matched to a gene: 6. The CDR3 covers 14 residues. The germline V gene encodes CDR1 SGHKS and CDR2 YYEKEE (reference sequence). CDR3 sequence: CASSQPTGAYEQYF. The CDR3 nucleotides read TGTGCCAGCAGCCAACCCACAGGGGCCTACGAGCAGTACTTC.

The J gene is TRBJ2-2, the V gene TRBV29-1; D is possibly TRBD1 or TRBD2 (5 bases each). V was cut by 7 bases and J by 5 bases, with 8 bases left in between. CDR1 is SQVTM, CDR2 ANQGSEA, per germline. The length of the CDR3 is 11 residues. In DNA form, the CDR3 reads TGCAGCGCCGGGACGACCGGGGAGCTGTTTTTT. Its translation is CSAGTTGELFF.